Below are 16 T cell receptor beta chains sequenced from a single sample in a study of blood T cell repertoires in COVID-19 (dated by TCRdb to about 2020). Receptors were amplified or captured by the immunoSEQ multiplex PCR assay. TCRdb limited this immuneACCESS table to in-frame rearrangements with V and J called. A share of clones is missing; checked studies link under half to unresolved V genes, and the rest is unexplained. In this sample the table shows about 110,000 clones, 86% of which occur a single time. Roughly 4.5% of the sample rests with the top ten. What was sequenced was peripheral blood. These receptors all stem from a man aged 40-50 years with acute or convalescent COVID-19.

The chain is built from TRBV5-1 and TRBJ1-1; no clear D gene. Trimming stripped 5 bases from V and 0 bases from J, with 11 bases between. Germline V gene data show CDR1 as SGHRS and CDR2 as YFSETQ. This CDR3 is 14 amino acids long. CDR3 in DNA: TGCGCCAGCAGTTATTGGGAGCTGAACACTGAAGCTTTCTTT. This translates into CASSYWELNTEAFF.

The chain combines TRBV20-1 with TRBJ2-1, with a tentative D call TRBD2 (6 bases). This CDR3 has 15 residues. V lost 3 bases and J lost 1, with 13 bases in between. Germline V gives CDR1 DFQATT, CDR2 SNEGSKA (reference sequence). The CDR3 coding sequence is TGCAGTGCTAGTAGCGGAGGTGGGTCCTACAATGAGCAGTTCTTC. This encodes CSASSGGGSYNEQFF.

CDR3: CASSPASSGNTIYF. The CDR3 DNA reads as TGTGCCAGCAGCCCAGCGAGCTCTGGAAACACCATATATTTT. V usage is TRBV3-1 (or the pseudogene TRBV3-2) and J usage is TRBJ1-3; no clear D. Between the trimmed V and J ends, which lost 4 bases and 0 bases, there was a span of 7 bases. Germline CDR1 and CDR2: LGHDT and YNNKEL (reference sequence). The CDR3 is 14 residues long.

This sequence joins TRBV7-2 and TRBJ2-7, with D possibly TRBD1 on 6 matching bases. CDR1 and CDR2 from the germline V gene are SGHTA and FQGNSA. Trimming cost V 2 bases and J 5 bases, with 13 bases left between them. The CDR3 runs 14 residues. The CDR3 spells CASSLSAGANEQYF. DNA for the CDR3: TGTGCCAGCAGCTTATCAGCAGGGGCCAACGAGCAGTACTTC.

J is TRBJ1-2 and V is TRBV9; possibly TRBD1 for D (5 bases). This CDR3 spans 13 amino acids. Germline assignment: CDR1 SGDLS and CDR2 YYNGEE. V was trimmed by 3 bases and J by 4 bases, leaving 10 bases between them. The CDR3 protein is CASSAWGSYGYTF. The CDR3 DNA is TGTGCCAGCAGCGCATGGGGCTCCTATGGCTACACCTTC.

V and J are TRBV11-2 and TRBJ1-2; 11 nucleotides align to TRBD1. The V segment lost 7 bases and the J segment 6 bases; nucleotides outside the gene matches: 4. Per germline, CDR1 SGHAT and CDR2 FQNNGV. The length of the CDR3 is 13 residues. The CDR3 DNA reads as TGTGCCAGCACCGGACAGGGGGCGGATGGCTACACCTTC. The encoded protein is CASTGQGADGYTF.

This chain joins TRBV5-1 and TRBJ1-1, with a weak D call TRBD1 (5 bases). CDR1 is SGHRS, CDR2 YFSETQ, per germline. The V end was cut by 0 bases, the J end by 1 base, with 10 bases between. This CDR3 is 15 amino acids long. The CDR3 spells CASSLGGGKNTEAFF. CDR3 sequence (DNA): TGCGCCAGCAGCTTGGGTGGGGGGAAGAACACTGAAGCTTTCTTT.

V and J are TRBV9 and TRBJ2-6; D not certain. The V gene lost 0 bases and the J gene lost 0 bases, with 4 bases spanning the gap. Germline V gene lookup returns CDR1 SGDLS and CDR2 YYNGEE. This CDR3 spans 15 amino acids. This CDR3 reads CASSVELSGANVLTF. The CDR3 nucleotides are TGTGCCAGCAGCGTAGAACTCTCTGGGGCCAACGTCCTGACTTTC.

The V gene is TRBV20-1, the J gene TRBJ1-4, with D uncertain. Germline lookup yields CDR1 DFQATT and CDR2 SNEGSKA (reference sequence). This CDR3 comprises 15 residues. The germline V and J ends were trimmed by 3 bases and 2 bases, with 13 bases remaining between them. This CDR3 is CSASPPFLTNEKLFF. The CDR3 DNA sequence: TGCAGTGCTAGTCCCCCCTTCTTGACTAATGAAAAACTGTTTTTT.

This sequence joins TRBV12-3 or TRBV12-4 and TRBJ1-2; D is unclear. The CDR3 runs 12 residues. The V gene lost 1 base and the J gene lost 5 bases, with 5 bases spanning the gap. This CDR3 reads CASSLGAYGYTF. As DNA, the CDR3 is TGTGCCAGCAGTTTAGGAGCTTATGGCTACACCTTC.

V gene TRBV30 combines with J gene TRBJ1-1, with unresolved D. Germline V gene sequence: CDR1 GTSNPN, CDR2 SVGIG (reference sequence). There are 15 residues in the CDR3. V gave up 2 bases and J gave up 2 bases, with 15 bases separating them. DNA of the CDR3: TGTGCCTGGAGTACCCTCGGTCGCCGCAACACTGAAGCTTTCTTT. This translates into CAWSTLGRRNTEAFF. Using reference TRBV30 and TRBJ1-1 for the parts outside the CDR3, the full variable domain is SQTIHQWPATLVQPVGSPLSLECTVEGTSNPNLYWYRQAAGRGLQLLFYSVGIGQISSEVPQNLSASRPQDRQFILSSKKLLLSDSGFYLCAWSTLGRRNTEAFFGQGTRLTVV.

The chain recombines TRBV19 with TRBJ2-1; TRBD2 might be the D (6 bases). The CDR3 is 15 residues long. The V gene lost 4 bases and the J gene lost 4 bases, with 14 bases spanning the gap. The germline CDR1 and CDR2 sequences are LNHDA and SQIVND (reference sequence). CDR3: CASSNLNSGYNEQFF. In DNA form, the CDR3 reads TGTGCCAGTAGTAATCTCAATAGCGGTTACAATGAGCAGTTCTTC.

J is TRBJ2-1 and V is TRBV7-9, with TRBD2 identical over 11 bases. This CDR3 comprises 16 residues. Unmatched junction bases numbered 6, after V lost 1 base and J lost 7 bases. The germline V gene encodes CDR1 SEHNR and CDR2 FQNEAQ (reference sequence). The CDR3 coding sequence is TGTGCCAGCAGCTTAGTTAGCGGGAGGGCCCAGAATGAGCAGTTCTTC. It codes for CASSLVSGRAQNEQFF.

The J gene is TRBJ1-2, the V gene TRBV7-9; TRBD1 matches 9 bases. CDR3 length equals 12 residues. J was trimmed by 7 bases and V by 6 bases; bases with no gene match: 3. From germline, CDR1 is SEHNR and CDR2 FQNEAQ (reference sequence). In DNA, the CDR3 is TGTGCCAGCAGACCGACAGGGGGTGGCTACACCTTC. Translated: CASRPTGGGYTF.

This clone was recorded a few times. The genes are TRBV7-9 and TRBJ2-1; the match to TRBD1 covers 11 bases. Germline V gene sequence: CDR1 SEHNR, CDR2 FQNEAQ (reference sequence). The junction had 6 bases not matched to a gene; V was cut back by 4 bases and J by 7 bases. This CDR3 is built from 15 residues. This CDR3 is CASSYGQGAGNEQFF. The CDR3 DNA is TGTGCCAGCAGCTACGGACAGGGGGCGGGAAATGAGCAGTTCTTC.

J is TRBJ1-2 and V is TRBV3-1 (or the pseudogene TRBV3-2); 8 nucleotides align to TRBD1. Germline V gives CDR1 LGHDT, CDR2 YNNKEL (reference sequence). J lost 6 bases, V lost 1 base, and 1 base had no gene match. The CDR3 has 13 residues. The CDR3 spells CASSQGTGNGYTF. In nucleotides, the CDR3 is TGTGCCAGCAGCCAAGGGACAGGGAATGGCTACACCTTC.